This TCR beta chain was profiled in a study of cytomegalovirus exposure and HLA in healthy donors. CDR1 and CDR2 (germline): SGHNT, YYREEE (reference sequence). J gave up 5 bases and V 4 bases, and 5 bases lay outside the gene matches. This CDR3 has 13 amino acids. Concerning this clone: Its antigen is currently unknown.

The PCR was carried out with 60 Vbeta primers and 13 Jbeta primers. Some clones are missing from TCRdb's copy, which holds only in-frame ones; the method was immunoSEQ multiplex PCR. The repertoire holds about 160,000 clones, with 60% to 85% as singletons. The study's findings and limits: Reports credit the classifier with highly specific, highly sensitive diagnosis of cytomegalovirus status.

The sequence was collected from a woman aged 25 to 39 in good health and CMV-seronegative. V is TRBV5-4 and J is TRBJ2-7; TRBD1 matches 8 bases. The sequenced sample consisted of PBMCs. CDR3: CASSAPTGDEQYF. For the CDR3, the DNA is TGTGCCAGCAGCGCACCGACAGGGGACGAGCAGTACTTC.